The following is a T cell receptor beta chain sequence with its context. This sample was included in a study of control samples from healthy donors and cancer patients. Produced via immunoSEQ multiplex PCR; TCRdb's table is partial and in-frame only. The sample lists around 160,000 clones; over 85% were seen once. This CDR3 is 11 amino acids long. Trimming took off 4 bases at V and 6 bases at J, with 4 bases between the two ends. The TCR originated in a man aged 18 to 30 in good health. V is TRBV12-3 or TRBV12-4 and J is TRBJ2-1; D unclear. The sequencing input was blood. CDR3 in amino acids: CASSSSNEQFF. As DNA, the CDR3 is TGTGCCAGCAGTTCTAGCAATGAGCAGTTCTTC.